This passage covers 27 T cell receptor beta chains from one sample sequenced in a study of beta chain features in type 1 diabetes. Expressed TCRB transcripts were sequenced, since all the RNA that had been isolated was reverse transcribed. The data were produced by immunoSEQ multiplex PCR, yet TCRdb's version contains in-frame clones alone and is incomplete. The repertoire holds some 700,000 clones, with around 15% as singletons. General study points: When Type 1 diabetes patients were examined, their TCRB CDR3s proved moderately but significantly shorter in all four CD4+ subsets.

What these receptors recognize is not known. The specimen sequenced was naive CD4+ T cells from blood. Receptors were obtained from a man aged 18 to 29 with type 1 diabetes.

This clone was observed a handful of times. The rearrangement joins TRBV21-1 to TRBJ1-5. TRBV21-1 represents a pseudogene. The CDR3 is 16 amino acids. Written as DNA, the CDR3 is TGTGCCAGCAGCAAAATGGAGCGCCTAGGCAATCAGCCCCAGCATTTT. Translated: CASSKMERLGNQPQHF.

In DNA, the CDR3 is TGTGCCAGCTCACCTAAGACAGGGTCTGAGCAGTACTTC. This codes for CASSPKTGSEQYF. The chain joins TRBV18 to TRBJ2-7, with TRBD1 matching 7 bases. CDR3 size: 13 residues. Germline values: CDR1 KGHSH, CDR2 LQKENI. Unmatched junction bases numbered 6, after V lost 3 bases and J lost 7 bases. Full variable domain (missing parts from reference TRBV18 and TRBJ2-7): NAGVMQNPRHLVRRRGQEARLRCSPMKGHSHVYWYRQLPEEGLKFMVYLQKENIIDESGMPKERFSAEFPKEGPSILRIQQVVRGDSAAYFCASSPKTGSEQYFGPGTRLTVT.

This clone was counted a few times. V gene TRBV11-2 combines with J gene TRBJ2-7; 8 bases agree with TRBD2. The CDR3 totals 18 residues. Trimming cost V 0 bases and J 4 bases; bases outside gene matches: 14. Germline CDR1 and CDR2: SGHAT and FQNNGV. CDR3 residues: CASSLDEPGLGSPYEQYF. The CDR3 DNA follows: TGTGCCAGCAGCTTAGATGAACCGGGACTAGGCTCTCCGTACGAGCAGTACTTC.

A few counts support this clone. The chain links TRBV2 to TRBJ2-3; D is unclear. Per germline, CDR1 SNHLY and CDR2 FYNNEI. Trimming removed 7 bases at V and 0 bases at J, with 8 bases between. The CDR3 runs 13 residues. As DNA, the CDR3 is TGTGCCAGCAAAAGGAATAGCACAGATACGCAGTATTTT. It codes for CASKRNSTDTQYF.

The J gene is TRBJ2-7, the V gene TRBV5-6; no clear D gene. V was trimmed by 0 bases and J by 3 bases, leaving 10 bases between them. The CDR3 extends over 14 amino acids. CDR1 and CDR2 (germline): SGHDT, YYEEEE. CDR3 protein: CASSLEGGRYEQYF. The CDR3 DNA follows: TGTGCCAGCAGCTTGGAAGGTGGTCGCTACGAGCAGTACTTC.

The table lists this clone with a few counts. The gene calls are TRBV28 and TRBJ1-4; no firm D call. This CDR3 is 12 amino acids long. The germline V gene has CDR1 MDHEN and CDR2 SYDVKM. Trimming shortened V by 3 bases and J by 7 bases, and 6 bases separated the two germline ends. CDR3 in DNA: TGTGCCAGCAGTTTGAGATCTGAAAAACTGTTTTTT. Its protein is CASSLRSEKLFF. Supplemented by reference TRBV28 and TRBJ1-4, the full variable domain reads DVKVTQSSRYLVKRTGEKVFLECVQDMDHENMFWYRQDPGLGLRLIYFSYDVKMKEKGDIPEGYSVSREKKERFSLILESASTNQTSMYLCASSLRSEKLFFGSGTQLSVL.

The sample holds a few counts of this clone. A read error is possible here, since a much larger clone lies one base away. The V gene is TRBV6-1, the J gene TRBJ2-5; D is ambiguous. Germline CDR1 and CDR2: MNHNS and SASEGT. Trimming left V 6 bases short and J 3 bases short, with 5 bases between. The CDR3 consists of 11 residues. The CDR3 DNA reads TGTGCCAGCAGCCCCAAAGAGACCCAGTACTTC. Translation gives CASSPKETQYF.

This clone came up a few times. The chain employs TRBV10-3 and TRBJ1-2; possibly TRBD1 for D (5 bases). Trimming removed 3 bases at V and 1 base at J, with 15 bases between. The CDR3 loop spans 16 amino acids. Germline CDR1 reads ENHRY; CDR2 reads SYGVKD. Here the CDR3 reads CAISEQALGRNYGYTF. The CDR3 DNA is TGTGCCATCAGTGAACAGGCACTCGGCCGTAACTATGGCTACACCTTC.

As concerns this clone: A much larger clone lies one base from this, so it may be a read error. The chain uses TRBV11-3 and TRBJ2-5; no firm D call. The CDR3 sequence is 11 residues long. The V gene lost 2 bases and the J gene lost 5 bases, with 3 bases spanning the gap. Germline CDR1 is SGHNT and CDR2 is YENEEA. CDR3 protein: CASSLTETQYF. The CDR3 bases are TGTGCCAGCAGCTTAACCGAGACCCAGTACTTC.

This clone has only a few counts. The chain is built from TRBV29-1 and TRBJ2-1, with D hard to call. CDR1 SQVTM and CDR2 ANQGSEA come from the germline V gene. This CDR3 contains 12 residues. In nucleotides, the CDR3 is TGCGGTGCTCCCCTCGCCTACAATGAGCAGTTCTTC. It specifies CGAPLAYNEQFF.

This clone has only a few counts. CDR3 amino acids: CASSLDRATYNEQFF. In DNA, the CDR3 is TGTGCCAGCAGCTTGGACCGGGCCACCTACAATGAGCAGTTCTTC. This sequence joins TRBV5-6 and TRBJ2-1; D is unresolved. The germline V and J ends were trimmed by 0 bases and 2 bases, with 9 bases remaining between them. Germline V gives CDR1 SGHDT, CDR2 YYEEEE. The CDR3 is made up of 15 amino acids. Supplemented by reference TRBV5-6 and TRBJ2-1, the full variable domain reads DAGVTQSPTHLIKTRGQQVTLRCSPKSGHDTVSWYQQALGQGPQFIFQYYEEEERQRGNFPDRFSGHQFPNYSSELNVNALLLGDSALYLCASSLDRATYNEQFFGPGTRLTVL.

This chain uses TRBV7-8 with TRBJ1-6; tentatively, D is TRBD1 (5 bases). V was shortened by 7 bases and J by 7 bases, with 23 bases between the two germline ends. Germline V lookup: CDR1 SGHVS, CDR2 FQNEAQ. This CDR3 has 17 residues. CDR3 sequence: CASKWGNRTGPNSPLHF. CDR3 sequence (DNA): TGTGCCAGCAAATGGGGGAACCGGACGGGACCGAATTCACCCCTCCACTTT.

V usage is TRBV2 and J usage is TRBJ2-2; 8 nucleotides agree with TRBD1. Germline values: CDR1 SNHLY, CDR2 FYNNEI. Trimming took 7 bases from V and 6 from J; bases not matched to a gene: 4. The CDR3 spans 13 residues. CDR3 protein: CASNDRGAGELFF. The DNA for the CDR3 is TGTGCCAGCAACGACAGGGGTGCCGGGGAGCTGTTTTTT.

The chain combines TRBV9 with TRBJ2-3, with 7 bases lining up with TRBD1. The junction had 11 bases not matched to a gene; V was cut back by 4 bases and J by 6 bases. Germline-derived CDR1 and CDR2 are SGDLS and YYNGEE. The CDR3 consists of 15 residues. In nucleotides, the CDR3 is TGTGCCAGCAGCAACGTCCCGACAGGGAAGGATACGCAGTATTTT. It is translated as CASSNVPTGKDTQYF.

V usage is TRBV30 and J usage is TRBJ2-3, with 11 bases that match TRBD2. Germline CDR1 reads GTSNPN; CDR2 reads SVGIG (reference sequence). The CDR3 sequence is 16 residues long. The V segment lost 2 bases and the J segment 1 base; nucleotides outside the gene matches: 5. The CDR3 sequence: CAWSWLSGGGTDTQYF. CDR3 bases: TGTGCCTGGAGTTGGCTTAGCGGGGGGGGCACAGATACGCAGTATTTT.

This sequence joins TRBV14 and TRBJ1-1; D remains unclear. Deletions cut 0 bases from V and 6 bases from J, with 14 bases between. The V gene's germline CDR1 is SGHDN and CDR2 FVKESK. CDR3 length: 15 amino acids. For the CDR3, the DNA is TGTGCCAGCAGCCAAGACCCTACCCCCCTCTCTGAAGCTTTCTTT. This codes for CASSQDPTPLSEAFF.

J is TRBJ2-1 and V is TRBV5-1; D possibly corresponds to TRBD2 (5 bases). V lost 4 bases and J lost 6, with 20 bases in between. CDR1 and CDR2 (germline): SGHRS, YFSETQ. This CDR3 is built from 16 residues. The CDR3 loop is CASSPLWASRTNEQFF. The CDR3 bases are TGCGCCAGCAGCCCCTTGTGGGCTAGCAGAACCAATGAGCAGTTCTTC.

CDR3 in DNA: TGTGCCAGCAGCACGGGTCAAGTCGGCTACACCTTC. Translation: CASSTGQVGYTF. V usage is TRBV27 and J usage is TRBJ1-2; no reliable D call. The V and J ends lost 6 bases and 8 bases respectively, with 13 bases between them. CDR3 size: 12 residues. CDR1 is MNHEY and CDR2 is SMNVEV in the germline V gene (reference sequence).

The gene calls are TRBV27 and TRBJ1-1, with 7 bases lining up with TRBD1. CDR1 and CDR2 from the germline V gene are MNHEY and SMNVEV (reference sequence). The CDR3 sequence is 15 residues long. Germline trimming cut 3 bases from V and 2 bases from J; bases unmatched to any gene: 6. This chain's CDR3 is CASSFRSGGNTEAFF. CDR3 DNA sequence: TGTGCCAGCAGTTTTCGGTCAGGGGGAAACACTGAAGCTTTCTTT.

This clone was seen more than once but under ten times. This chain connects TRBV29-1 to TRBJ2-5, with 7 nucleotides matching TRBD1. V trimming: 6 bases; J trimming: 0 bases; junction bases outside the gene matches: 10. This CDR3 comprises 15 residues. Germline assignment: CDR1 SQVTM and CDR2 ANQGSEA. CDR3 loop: CSVLPIDRDQETQYF. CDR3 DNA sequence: TGCAGCGTCTTACCCATAGACAGGGACCAAGAGACCCAGTACTTC.

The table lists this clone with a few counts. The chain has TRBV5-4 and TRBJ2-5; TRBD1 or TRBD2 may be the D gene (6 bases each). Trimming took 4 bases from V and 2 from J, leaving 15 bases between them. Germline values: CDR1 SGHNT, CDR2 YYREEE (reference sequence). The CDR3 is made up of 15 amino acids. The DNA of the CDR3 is TGTGCCAGCAGCCGGCCCCAGGGGAGGCAAGAGACCCAGTACTTC. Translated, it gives CASSRPQGRQETQYF.

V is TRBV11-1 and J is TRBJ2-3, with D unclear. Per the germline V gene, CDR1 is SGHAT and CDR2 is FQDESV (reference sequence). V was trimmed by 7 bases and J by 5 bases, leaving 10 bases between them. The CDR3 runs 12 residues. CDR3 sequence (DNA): TGTGCCAGCACCCCTTGGGAAGATACGCAGTATTTT. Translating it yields CASTPWEDTQYF.

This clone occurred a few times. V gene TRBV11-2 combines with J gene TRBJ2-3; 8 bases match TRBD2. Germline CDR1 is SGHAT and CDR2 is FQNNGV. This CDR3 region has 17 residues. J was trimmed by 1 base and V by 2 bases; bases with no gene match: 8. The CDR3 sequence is CASSLRAAGGGTDTQYF. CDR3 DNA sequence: TGTGCCAGCAGCTTACGAGCGGCGGGGGGCGGCACAGATACGCAGTATTTT.

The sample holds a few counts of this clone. The CDR3 DNA reads TGTGCCAGCCAACGGGGGGTTTCCTACAATGAGCAGTTCTTC. Its protein is CASQRGVSYNEQFF. This chain links TRBV9 with TRBJ2-1; 7 bases are a match to TRBD2. CDR1 and CDR2 from the germline V gene are SGDLS and YYNGEE. This CDR3 has 14 amino acids. Trimming took 7 bases from V and 1 from J; bases not matched to a gene: 5.

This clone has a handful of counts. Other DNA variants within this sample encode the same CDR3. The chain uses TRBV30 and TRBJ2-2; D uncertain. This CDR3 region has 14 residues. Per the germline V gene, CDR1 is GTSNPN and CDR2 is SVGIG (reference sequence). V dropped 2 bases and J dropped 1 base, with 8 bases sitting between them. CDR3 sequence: CAWSRSLNTGELFF. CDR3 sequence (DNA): TGTGCCTGGAGTCGGAGCTTGAACACCGGGGAGCTGTTTTTT. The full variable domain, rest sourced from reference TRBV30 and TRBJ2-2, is SQTIHQWPATLVQPVGSPLSLECTVEGTSNPNLYWYRQAAGRGLQLLFYSVGIGQISSEVPQNLSASRPQDRQFILSSKKLLLSDSGFYLCAWSRSLNTGELFFGEGSRLTVL.

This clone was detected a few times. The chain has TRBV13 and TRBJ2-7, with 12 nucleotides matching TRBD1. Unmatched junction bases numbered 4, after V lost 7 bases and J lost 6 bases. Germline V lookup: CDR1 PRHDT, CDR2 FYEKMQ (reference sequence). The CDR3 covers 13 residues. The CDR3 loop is CASNRDRGLEQYF. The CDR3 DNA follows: TGTGCCAGCAACCGGGACAGGGGGCTCGAGCAGTACTTC.

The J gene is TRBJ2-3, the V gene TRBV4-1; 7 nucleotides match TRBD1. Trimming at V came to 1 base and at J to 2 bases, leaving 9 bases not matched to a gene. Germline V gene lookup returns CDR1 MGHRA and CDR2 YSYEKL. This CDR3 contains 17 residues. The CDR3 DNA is TGCGCCAGCAGCCAAGTCACAGGGGCCGGATCCACAGATACGCAGTATTTT. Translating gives CASSQVTGAGSTDTQYF.